This TCR beta chain was sequenced in a study of CXCR3-negative and CXCR3-positive naive CD8 T cells. Across the study: Sequencing gave 120 million to 150 million TRB reads overall, about 1.5 +/- 0.3 million per library.

Study-wide points: Partly lower CXCR3 expression followed cryopreservation, and most assays relied on fresh PBMCs. Naive cells that were CXCR3-negative or CXCR3-positive used TRBV-TRBJ genes alike, while memory cells diverged.

On this clonotype: Its antigen is not identified.

TRB cDNA libraries were made by UMI-labeled 5' RACE. TCRdb reprocessed the 5' RACE reads; each CDR3 protein has one entry and no DNA is given. This sample contains roughly 48,000 distinct CDR3 sequences. The TCR was taken from a human donor in good health. Some clones in this sample may be carry-over from other donors' samples. Input material: memory CD8+ T cells from blood.

The CDR3 loop is CASSQDLTYTDTQYF. The chain uses TRBV14 and TRBJ2-3. The CDR3 totals 15 residues. Germline lookup yields CDR1 SGHDN and CDR2 FVKESK.